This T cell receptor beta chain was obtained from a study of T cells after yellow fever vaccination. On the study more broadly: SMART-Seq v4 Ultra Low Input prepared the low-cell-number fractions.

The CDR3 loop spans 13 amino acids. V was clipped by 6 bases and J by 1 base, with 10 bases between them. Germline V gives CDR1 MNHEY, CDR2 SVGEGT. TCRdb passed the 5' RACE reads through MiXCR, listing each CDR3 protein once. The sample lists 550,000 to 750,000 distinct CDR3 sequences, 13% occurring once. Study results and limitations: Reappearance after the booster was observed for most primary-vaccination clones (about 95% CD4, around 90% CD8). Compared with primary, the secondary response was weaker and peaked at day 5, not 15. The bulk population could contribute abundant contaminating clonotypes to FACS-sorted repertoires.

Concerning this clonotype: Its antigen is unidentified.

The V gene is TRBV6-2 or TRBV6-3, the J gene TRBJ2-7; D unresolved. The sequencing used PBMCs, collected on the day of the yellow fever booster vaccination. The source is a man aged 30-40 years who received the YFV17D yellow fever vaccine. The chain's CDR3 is CASRIDGSYEQYF. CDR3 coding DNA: TGTGCCAGCAGGATCGACGGTTCCTACGAGCAGTACTTC.